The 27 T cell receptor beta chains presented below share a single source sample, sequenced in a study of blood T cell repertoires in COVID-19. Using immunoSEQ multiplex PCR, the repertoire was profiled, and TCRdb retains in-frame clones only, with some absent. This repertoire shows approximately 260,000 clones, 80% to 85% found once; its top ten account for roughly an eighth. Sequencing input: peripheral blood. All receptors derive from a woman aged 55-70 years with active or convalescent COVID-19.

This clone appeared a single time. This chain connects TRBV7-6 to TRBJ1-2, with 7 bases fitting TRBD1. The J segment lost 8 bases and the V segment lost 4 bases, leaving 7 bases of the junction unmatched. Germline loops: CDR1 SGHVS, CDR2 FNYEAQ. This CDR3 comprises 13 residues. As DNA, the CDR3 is TGTGCCAGCAGCTCCTACACAGGGGACGGCTACACCTTC. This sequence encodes CASSSYTGDGYTF.

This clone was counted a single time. The CDR3 region has the DNA TGTGCCAGCAGCTTGACAGGGATCGGGCCAACTAATGAAAAACTGTTTTTT. Translating gives CASSLTGIGPTNEKLFF. The V call is TRBV7-9, the J call TRBJ1-4; 7 positions agree with TRBD1. The CDR3 totals 17 residues. CDR1 is SEHNR, CDR2 FQNEAQ, per germline (reference sequence). V gave up 3 bases and J gave up 0 bases; unmatched junction bases: 7.

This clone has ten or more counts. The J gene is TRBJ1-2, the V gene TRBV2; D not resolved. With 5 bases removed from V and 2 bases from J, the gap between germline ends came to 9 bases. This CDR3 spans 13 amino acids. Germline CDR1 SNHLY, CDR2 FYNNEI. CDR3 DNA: TGTGCCAGCAGTCCAGAATTAAACTATGGCTACACCTTC. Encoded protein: CASSPELNYGYTF.

The CDR3 region has the DNA TGTGCCATCAGTGAGAGTGAAGCCTCTAGCTATGGCTACACCTTC. As protein: CAISESEASSYGYTF. The gene calls are TRBV10-3 and TRBJ1-2, with D uncertain. This CDR3 contains 15 residues. Deletions cut 2 bases from V and 4 bases from J, with 14 bases between. Germline V gene lookup returns CDR1 ENHRY and CDR2 SYGVKD.

CDR3 bases: TGTGCCAGCAGCTTACAGGGGTATGGAAACACCATATATTTT. Protein: CASSLQGYGNTIYF. This chain uses TRBV7-9 with TRBJ1-3, with D possibly TRBD1 on 6 matching bases. Germline V lookup: CDR1 SEHNR, CDR2 FQNEAQ (reference sequence). The germline V and J ends were trimmed by 2 bases and 3 bases, with 8 bases remaining between them. The CDR3 runs to 14 residues.

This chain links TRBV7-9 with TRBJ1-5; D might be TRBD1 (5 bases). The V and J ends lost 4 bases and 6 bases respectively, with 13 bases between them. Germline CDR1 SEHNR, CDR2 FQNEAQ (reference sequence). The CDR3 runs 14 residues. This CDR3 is CASSSQGTGQPQHF. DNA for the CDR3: TGTGCCAGCAGCTCGCAGGGAACGGGTCAGCCCCAGCATTTT.

Here the CDR3 reads CASSVMEVGGYTF. The CDR3, as DNA: TGTGCCAGCAGCGTAATGGAGGTTGGAGGCTACACCTTC. This chain connects TRBV9 to TRBJ1-2; no clear D gene. V was trimmed by 1 base and J by 8 bases, leaving 12 bases between them. There are 13 residues in the CDR3. Germline V gives CDR1 SGDLS, CDR2 YYNGEE.

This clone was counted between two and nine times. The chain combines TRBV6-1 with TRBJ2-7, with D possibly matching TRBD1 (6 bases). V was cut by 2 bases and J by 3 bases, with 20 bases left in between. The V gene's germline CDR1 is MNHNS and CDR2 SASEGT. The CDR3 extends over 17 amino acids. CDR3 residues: CASSELPQGQAFYEQYF. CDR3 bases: TGTGCCAGCAGTGAACTCCCACAGGGTCAAGCTTTCTACGAGCAGTACTTC.

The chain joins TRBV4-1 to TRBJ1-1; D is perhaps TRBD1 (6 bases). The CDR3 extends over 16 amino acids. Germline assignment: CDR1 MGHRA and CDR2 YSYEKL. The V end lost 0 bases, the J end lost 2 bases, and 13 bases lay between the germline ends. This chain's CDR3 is CASSQDPGGANTEAFF. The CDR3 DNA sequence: TGCGCCAGCAGCCAAGACCCCGGGGGGGCAAACACTGAAGCTTTCTTT.

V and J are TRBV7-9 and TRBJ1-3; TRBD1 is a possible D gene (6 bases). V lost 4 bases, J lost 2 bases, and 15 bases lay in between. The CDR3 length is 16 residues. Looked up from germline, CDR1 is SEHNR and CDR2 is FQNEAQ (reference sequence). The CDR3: CASSSGQPGPGNTIYF. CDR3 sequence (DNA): TGTGCCAGCAGCTCCGGACAGCCCGGCCCTGGAAACACCATATATTTT.

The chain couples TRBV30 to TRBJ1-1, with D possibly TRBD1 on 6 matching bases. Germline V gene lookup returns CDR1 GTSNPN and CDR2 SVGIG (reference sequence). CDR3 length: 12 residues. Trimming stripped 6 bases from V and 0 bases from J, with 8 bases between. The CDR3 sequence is CACQGLNTEAFF. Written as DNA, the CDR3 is TGTGCCTGTCAGGGGCTGAACACTGAAGCTTTCTTT.

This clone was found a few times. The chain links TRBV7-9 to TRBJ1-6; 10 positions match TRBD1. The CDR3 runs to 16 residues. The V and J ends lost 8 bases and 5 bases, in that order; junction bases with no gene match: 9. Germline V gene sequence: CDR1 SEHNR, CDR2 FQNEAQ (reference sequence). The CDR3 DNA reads TGTGCCAGCTCGAGCTACGGACAGGGGGATAATTCACCCCTCCACTTT. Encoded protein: CASSSYGQGDNSPLHF.

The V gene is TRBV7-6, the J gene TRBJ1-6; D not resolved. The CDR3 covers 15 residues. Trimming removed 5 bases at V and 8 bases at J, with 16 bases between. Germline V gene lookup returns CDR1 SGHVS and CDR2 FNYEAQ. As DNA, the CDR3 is TGTGCCAGCAGCCGGTCTAGTGTGGAGGATTCACCCCTCCACTTT. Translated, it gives CASSRSSVEDSPLHF.

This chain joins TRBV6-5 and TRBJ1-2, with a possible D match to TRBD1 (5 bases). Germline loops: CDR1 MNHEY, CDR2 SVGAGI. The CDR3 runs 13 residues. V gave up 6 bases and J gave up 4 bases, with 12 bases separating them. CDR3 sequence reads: CASRPGLVYGYTF. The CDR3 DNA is TGTGCCAGCAGACCGGGACTTGTCTATGGCTACACCTTC.

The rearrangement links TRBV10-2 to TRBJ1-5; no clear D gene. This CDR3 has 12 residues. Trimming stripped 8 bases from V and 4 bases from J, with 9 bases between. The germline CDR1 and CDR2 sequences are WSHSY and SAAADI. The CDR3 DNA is TGCGCCAGCGCGATGCCAAATCAGCCCCAGCATTTT. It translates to CASAMPNQPQHF.

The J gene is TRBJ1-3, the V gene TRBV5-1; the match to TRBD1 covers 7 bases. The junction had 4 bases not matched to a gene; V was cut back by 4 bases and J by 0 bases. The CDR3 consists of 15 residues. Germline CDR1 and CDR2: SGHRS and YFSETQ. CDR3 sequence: CASSEGQHSGNTIYF. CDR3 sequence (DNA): TGCGCCAGCAGCGAGGGACAGCACTCTGGAAACACCATATATTTT.

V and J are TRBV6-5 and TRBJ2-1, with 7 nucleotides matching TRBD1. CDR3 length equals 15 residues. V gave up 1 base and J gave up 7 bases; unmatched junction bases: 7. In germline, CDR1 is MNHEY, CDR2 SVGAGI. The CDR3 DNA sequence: TGTGCCAGCAGTTACTATCAACAGGGGTCGAATGAGCAGTTCTTC. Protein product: CASSYYQQGSNEQFF.

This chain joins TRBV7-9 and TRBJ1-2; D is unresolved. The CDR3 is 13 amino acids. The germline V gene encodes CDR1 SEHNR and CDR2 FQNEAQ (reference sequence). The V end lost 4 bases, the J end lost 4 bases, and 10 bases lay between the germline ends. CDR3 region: CASSYGVLYGYTF. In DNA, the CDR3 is TGTGCCAGCAGCTACGGGGTCCTCTATGGCTACACCTTC.

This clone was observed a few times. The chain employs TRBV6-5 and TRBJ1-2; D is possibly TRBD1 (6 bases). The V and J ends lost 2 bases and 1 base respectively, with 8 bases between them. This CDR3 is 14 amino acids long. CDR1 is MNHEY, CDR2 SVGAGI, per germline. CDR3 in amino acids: CASSYQGRNYGYTF. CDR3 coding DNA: TGTGCCAGCAGTTACCAGGGGCGTAACTATGGCTACACCTTC.

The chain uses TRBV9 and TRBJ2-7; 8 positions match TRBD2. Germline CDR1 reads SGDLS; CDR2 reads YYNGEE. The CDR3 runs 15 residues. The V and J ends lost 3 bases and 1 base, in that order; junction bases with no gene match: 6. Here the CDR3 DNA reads TGTGCCAGCAGCGCGGGGGGGAAAGGTTCCTACGAGCAGTACTTC. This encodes CASSAGGKGSYEQYF.

The CDR3 DNA sequence: TGTGCCAGCAGCTTGGCAGGCCCGAACACTGAAGCTTTCTTT. It yields the protein CASSLAGPNTEAFF. This rearrangement joins TRBV11-3 to TRBJ1-1; unclear D gene. Deletions cut 3 bases from V and 1 base from J, with 9 bases between. Per the germline V gene, CDR1 is SGHNT and CDR2 is YENEEA. The CDR3 length is 14 residues.

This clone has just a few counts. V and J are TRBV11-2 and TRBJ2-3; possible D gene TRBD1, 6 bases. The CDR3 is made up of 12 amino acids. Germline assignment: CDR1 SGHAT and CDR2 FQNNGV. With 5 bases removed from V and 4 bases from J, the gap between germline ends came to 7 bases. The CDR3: CASSPGADTQYF. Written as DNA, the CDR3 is TGTGCCAGCAGCCCAGGGGCAGATACGCAGTATTTT. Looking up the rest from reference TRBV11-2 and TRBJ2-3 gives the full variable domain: EAGVAQSPRYKIIEKRQSVAFWCNPISGHATLYWYQQILGQGPKLLIQFQNNGVVDDSQLPKDRFSAERLKGVDSTLKIQPAKLEDSAVYLCASSPGADTQYFGPGTRLTVL.

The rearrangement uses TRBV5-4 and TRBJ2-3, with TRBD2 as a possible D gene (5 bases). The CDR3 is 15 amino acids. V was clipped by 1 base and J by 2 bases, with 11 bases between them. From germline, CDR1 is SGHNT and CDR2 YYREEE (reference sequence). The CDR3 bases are TGTGCCAGCAGCTTGATGGCGGGTGCCACAGATACGCAGTATTTT. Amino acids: CASSLMAGATDTQYF. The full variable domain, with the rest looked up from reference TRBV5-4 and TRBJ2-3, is ETGVTQSPTHLIKTRGQQVTLRCSSQSGHNTVSWYQQALGQGPQFIFQYYREEENGRGNFPPRFSGLQFPNYSSELNVNALELDDSALYLCASSLMAGATDTQYFGPGTRLTVL.

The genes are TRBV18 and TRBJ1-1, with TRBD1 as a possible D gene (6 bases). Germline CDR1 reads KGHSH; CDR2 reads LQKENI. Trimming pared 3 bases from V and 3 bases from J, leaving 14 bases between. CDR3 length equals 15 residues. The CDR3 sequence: CASSPGHPRDTEAFF. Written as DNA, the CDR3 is TGTGCCAGCTCACCGGGACATCCGCGGGACACTGAAGCTTTCTTT.

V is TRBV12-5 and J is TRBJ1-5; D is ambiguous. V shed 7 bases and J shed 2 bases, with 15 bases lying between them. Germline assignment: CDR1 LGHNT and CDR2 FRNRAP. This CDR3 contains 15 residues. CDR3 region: CASARALRGNQPQHF. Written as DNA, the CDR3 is TGTGCTAGTGCCCGGGCTCTGAGGGGCAATCAGCCCCAGCATTTT.

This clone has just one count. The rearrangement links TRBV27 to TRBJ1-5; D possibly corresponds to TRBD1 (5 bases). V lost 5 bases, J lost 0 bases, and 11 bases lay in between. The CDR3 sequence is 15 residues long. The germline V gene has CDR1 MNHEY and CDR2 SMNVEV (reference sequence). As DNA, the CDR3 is TGTGCCAGCAGTGCGGGACGTTATAGCAATCAGCCCCAGCATTTT. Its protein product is CASSAGRYSNQPQHF.

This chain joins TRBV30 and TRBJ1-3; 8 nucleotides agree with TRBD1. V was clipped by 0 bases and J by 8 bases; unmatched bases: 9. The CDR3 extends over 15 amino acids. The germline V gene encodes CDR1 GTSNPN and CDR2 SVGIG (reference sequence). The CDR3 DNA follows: TGTGCCTGGAGTGTGGGCAGGGGGCGTTCGGACACCATATATTTT. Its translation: CAWSVGRGRSDTIYF.